These T cell receptor beta chains were read from a single sample in a study of cytomegalovirus exposure and HLA in healthy donors. TCRdb's copy holds only in-frame clones and misses some; the assay was immunoSEQ multiplex PCR. This sample yields about 73,000 clones, of which 80% are seen a single time; 0.8% to 1.1% belongs to the top ten. The material sequenced was PBMCs. The receptor set was obtained from a male donor in good health and CMV-seronegative. The CDR3 runs from the conserved cysteine through the conserved F or W. A D gene is named only where the DNA matches it firmly. Where a row states a size, it is once, few, many or the class of an expanded clone; other rows omit it.

clone_size d_call j_call v_call cdr3_length cdr3_aa cdr3_nt
NA NA TRBJ1-2 TRBV6-6 10 CASSSGGYPF TGTGCCAGTTCGAGTGGCGGCTACCCCTTC
NA NA TRBJ1-1 TRBV6-5 14 CASSYGWGDTEAFF TGTGCCAGCAGTTACGGATGGGGAGACACTGAAGCTTTCTTT
NA NA TRBJ1-5 TRBV7-2 13 CASSLGGGQPQHF TGTGCCAGCAGCTTAGGGGGCGGTCAGCCCCAGCATTTT
NA NA TRBJ1-2 TRBV7-9 13 CASSLGEAYGYPF TGTGCCAGCAGCTTGGGAGAGGCGTATGGCTACCCCTTC
NA TRBD1 TRBJ2-7 TRBV19 14 CASSIQQGAYEQYF TGTGCCAGTAGTATTCAACAGGGGGCCTACGAGCAGTACTTC
once NA TRBJ1-5 TRBV2 16 CASSEVYRDSNQPQNF TGTGCCAGCAGTGAAGTCTACAGGGATAGCAATCAGCCCCAGAATTTT
NA NA TRBJ1-2 TRBV6-1 14 CASSELGTIYGYTF TGTGCCAGCAGTGAACTCGGGACAATCTATGGCTACACCTTC
NA TRBD1 TRBJ2-5 TRBV15 15 CATSRDRGQWETQYF TGTGCCACCAGCAGAGATAGGGGACAGTGGGAGACCCAGTACTTC
NA TRBD1 TRBJ2-1 TRBV7-9 13 CASSYGTGDEQFF TGTGCCAGCAGCTACGGGACAGGGGATGAGCAGTTCTTC
NA TRBD1 TRBJ2-5 TRBV6-6 16 CASIQTIGQGAVTQYF TGTGCCAGCATCCAAACGATAGGACAGGGGGCTGTGACCCAGTACTTC
NA TRBD2 TRBJ2-5 TRBV5-1 16 CASSFGLAGEQETQYF TGCGCCAGCAGCTTCGGACTAGCGGGGGAACAAGAGACCCAGTACTTC
NA NA TRBJ1-6 TRBV6-1 13 CASCSSYNSPLNF TGTGCCAGCTGTAGCTCCTATAATTCACCCCTCAACTTT
NA NA TRBJ2-5 TRBV14 15 CASSQGRLVEETQYF TGTGCCAGCAGCCAAGGGAGACTCGTAGAAGAGACCCAGTACTTC
NA NA TRBJ2-7 TRBV6-1 14 CASSAEAGYYEQYF TGTGCCAGCAGTGCAGAGGCAGGGTACTACGAGCAGTACTTC
NA NA TRBJ1-2 TRBV5-1 13 CASSLELTDGYPF TGCGCCAGCAGCTTGGAATTGACAGACGGCTACCCCTTC
few NA TRBJ2-5 TRBV7-9 16 CASSPHPRRGQETQYF TGTGCCAGCAGCCCCCACCCGCGCAGGGGCCAAGAGACCCAGTACTTC
few TRBD2 TRBJ2-3 TRBV7-4 18 CASSPPGLAGGDTDTQYF TGTGCCAGCAGCCCACCGGGACTAGCGGGGGGGGACACAGATACGCAGTATTTT
few NA TRBJ2-1 TRBV14 14 CASSPVWAGQRQFF TGTGCCAGCAGCCCAGTGTGGGCGGGACAGAGGCAGTTCTTC
NA TRBD1 TRBJ1-6 TRBV5-1 17 CASSFRTGSSYNSPLHF TGCGCCAGCAGCTTTAGGACAGGCAGCTCCTATAATTCACCCCTCCACTTT
NA TRBD1 TRBJ1-1 TRBV27 16 CASSLRARQGASEAFF TGTGCCAGCAGTTTAAGGGCTCGGCAGGGGGCAAGTGAAGCTTTCTTT
few NA TRBJ2-1 TRBV28 16 CASSSPPGTNYNEQFF TGTGCCAGCAGTTCGCCTCCCGGGACAAATTACAATGAGCAGTTCTTC
few TRBD1 TRBJ2-5 TRBV5-1 16 CASSFSGTGGLETQYF TGCGCCAGCAGCTTCTCCGGGACAGGGGGATTAGAGACCCAGTACTTC
NA NA TRBJ2-1 TRBV5-1 13 CASSLGMSHEQFF TGCGCCAGCAGCTTGGGTATGAGCCATGAGCAGTTCTTC
NA NA TRBJ2-3 TRBV10-1 15 CASSTTGTSTDTQYF TGCGCCAGCAGTACCACAGGAACTAGCACAGATACGCAGTATTTT
NA NA TRBJ1-6 TRBV5-5 15 CASHGRGVNNSPLHF TGTGCCAGCCACGGGCGGGGGGTGAATAATTCACCCCTCCACTTT
NA TRBD1 TRBJ2-2 TRBV5-1 15 CASSEQGFNTGELFF TGCGCCAGCAGCGAACAGGGGTTCAACACCGGGGAGCTGTTTTTT
NA TRBD1 TRBJ2-2 TRBV9 18 CASSAEDRGIANTGELFF TGTGCCAGCAGCGCTGAGGACAGGGGGATTGCGAACACCGGGGAGCTGTTTTTT
NA NA TRBJ2-1 TRBV11-3 14 CASSSGLGGNEQFF TGTGCCAGCAGCTCAGGACTGGGGGGCAATGAGCAGTTCTTC
few NA TRBJ2-7 TRBV5-6 14 CASSADTSSYEQYF TGTGCCAGCAGCGCCGACACGAGCTCCTACGAGCAGTACTTC
once TRBD1 TRBJ2-1 TRBV6-1 12 CASGTGIDEQFF TGTGCCAGCGGGACAGGGATTGATGAGCAGTTCTTC
once NA TRBJ2-2 TRBV7-2 14 CASSLQGNTGELFF TGTGCCAGCAGCCTACAGGGGAACACCGGGGAGCTGTTTTTT
medium-sized NA TRBJ2-3 TRBV4-1 13 CASSQGVVDTQYF TGCGCCAGCAGCCAAGGAGTTGTAGATACGCAGTATTTT